The clone carrying this T cell receptor beta chain was observed a single time. In germline, CDR1 is SGHTA, CDR2 FQGNSA. CDR3 size: 19 residues. Trimming cost V 2 bases and J 4 bases; bases outside gene matches: 13. This was a deep-level run. This table comes from immunoSEQ multiplex PCR, and its TCRdb copy is limited to in-frame clones, with some not included. The sample lists under 1,900,000 clones, less than 99% seen once, with roughly 0.35% in the top ten. Those who donated were healthy HIV-negative adults, with no recent acute infections or vaccinations reported. The data were taken from a study of shared clonotypes between healthy human individuals. Study background: CD4 naive cells filled three plates per donor, CD4 memory three, CD8 naive two and CD8 memory one.

Sequencing used naive CD4+ T cells sorted from blood. The subset here: CD45RA+ positively selected. This receptor was taken from a man under 40 in good health. The gene calls are TRBV7-2 and TRBJ1-5; TRBD1 agrees at 11 bases. DNA of the CDR3: TGTGCCAGCAGCTTATCCGGGACAGGGGGACTAGCTGGTAATCAGCCCCAGCATTTT. It codes for CASSLSGTGGLAGNQPQHF.